The source of this T cell receptor (beta chain) is a study of STAT3 mutations in large granular lymphocyte leukemia. Findings and limits, study-wide: Sampling intervals varied between patients and samples. Every T-cell large granular lymphocyte leukemia patient had at least one immunodominant TCR beta clonotype.

Trimming cost V 7 bases and J 6 bases, with 16 bases left between them. CDR1 and CDR2 from the germline V gene are MNHNY and SVGAGI (reference sequence). This CDR3 has 14 amino acids. On this clone itself: Its antigen is still unknown.

Each sample's TCRbeta library yielded on average about 41,000 productive templates. Using immunoSEQ multiplex PCR, the repertoire was profiled, and TCRdb retains in-frame clones only, with some absent. The sample holds several thousand clones; about 89% are singletons and the top ten take about 81%. The chain employs TRBV6-6 and TRBJ1-5; no reliable D call. Sequences were obtained from peripheral blood mononuclear cells. The TCR originated in a man aged 80 or over with T-cell large granular lymphocyte leukemia. Some clones in this sample may be carry-over from other donors' samples. The CDR3 is CASNTPGVAQPQHF. DNA of the CDR3: TGTGCCAGCAACACTCCTGGGGTGGCTCAGCCCCAGCATTTT.